This T cell receptor (beta chain) was profiled in a study of cytomegalovirus exposure and HLA in healthy donors. Whole-study context: A prior study identified approximately 120 million unique TCR beta sequences from 150 million to 200 million T cells. Regarding the study as a whole: A missense variant in DCLRE1C was later tied to TCR beta V- and J-gene trimming. While the bulk of TCR sequences proved rare, some public TCRs turned up in many donors.

PCR employed 60 Vbeta and 13 Jbeta primers. The table came from immunoSEQ multiplex PCR; TCRdb's copy has only in-frame clones and leaves some out. The sample carries about 140,000 clones, just under 90% recorded once. With regard to this clone: The antigen is undetermined.

This CDR3 is 14 amino acids long. After removal of 4 bases from V and 6 bases from J, the junction contained 10 bases not matched to a gene. The germline V gene encodes CDR1 SGHRS and CDR2 YFSETQ. The rearrangement joins TRBV5-1 to TRBJ2-7, with 7 bases that match TRBD1. The clonotype was recovered from a woman aged 30 to 39 in good health and CMV-seronegative. Sequencing was performed on PBMCs. The CDR3 sequence: CASSLRSTGSEQYF. CDR3 nucleotide sequence: TGCGCCAGCAGCCTCCGCTCGACAGGGTCCGAGCAGTACTTC.